This TCR beta chain was recorded in a study of early stage breast cancer tumors. Profiling relied on immunoSEQ multiplex PCR, and the TCRdb table lists in-frame clones only, not all of them. The sample lists 25,000 to 35,000 clones, roughly four fifths seen once, with 4% to 5% in the top ten. The germline gives CDR1 SGDLS, CDR2 YYNGEE. The CDR3 sequence is 16 residues long. Trimming stripped 5 bases from V and 5 bases from J, with 22 bases between. With respect to this clone: Other DNA variants within this sample encode the same CDR3.

Sequencing was carried out using blood. The origin of this receptor is a person aged 35-55 years with breast cancer. The chain combines TRBV9 with TRBJ1-2, with TRBD1 as a possible D gene (5 bases). The CDR3 region has the DNA TGTGCCAGCAGTGATGGGCAGGGCAGAATGAAGTATGGCTACACCTTC. Its translation: CASSDGQGRMKYGYTF.